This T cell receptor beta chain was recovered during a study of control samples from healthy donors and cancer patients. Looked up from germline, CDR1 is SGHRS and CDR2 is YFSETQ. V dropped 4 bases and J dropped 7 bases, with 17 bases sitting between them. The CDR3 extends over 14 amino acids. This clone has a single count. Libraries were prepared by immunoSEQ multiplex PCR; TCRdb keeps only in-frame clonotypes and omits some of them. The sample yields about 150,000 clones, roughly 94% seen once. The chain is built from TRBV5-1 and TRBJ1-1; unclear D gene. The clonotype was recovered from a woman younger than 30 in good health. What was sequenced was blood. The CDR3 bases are TGCGCCAGCAGCCCCAATGACGGGCCTTTTGAAGCTTTCTTT. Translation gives CASSPNDGPFEAFF.